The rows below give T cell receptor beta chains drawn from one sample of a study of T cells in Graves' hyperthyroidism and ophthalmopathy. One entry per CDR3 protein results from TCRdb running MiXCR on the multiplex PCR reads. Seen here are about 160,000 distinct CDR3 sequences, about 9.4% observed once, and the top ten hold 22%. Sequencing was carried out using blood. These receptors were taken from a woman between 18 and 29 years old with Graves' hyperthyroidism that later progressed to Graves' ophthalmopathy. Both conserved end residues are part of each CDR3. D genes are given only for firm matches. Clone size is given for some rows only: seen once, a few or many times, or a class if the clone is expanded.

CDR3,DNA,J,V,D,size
CASSSPSGLANTGELFF,TGTGCCAGCAGCTCCCCAAGTGGACTAGCGAACACCGGGGAGCTGTTTTTT,TRBJ2-2,TRBV11-2,TRBD2,few
CASSSPREAKNIQYF,TGTGCCAGCAGTTCCCCGCGGGAGGCCAAAAACATTCAGTACTTC,TRBJ2-4,TRBV27,TRBD2,few
CASSQVYGQPQHF,TGCGCCAGCAGCCAAGTTTACGGCCAGCCCCAGCATTTT,TRBJ1-5,TRBV4-1,-,few
CASSSENQPQHF,TGTGCCAGCAGCTCAGAGAATCAGCCCCAGCATTTT,TRBJ1-5,TRBV11-2,-,many
CATSPSSMNTGELFF,TGTGCCACCAGTCCGTCCAGCATGAACACCGGGGAGCTGTTTTTT,TRBJ2-2,TRBV24-1,-,-
CATSDFGNGVNEQFF,TGTGCCACCAGTGATTTCGGGAACGGGGTCAATGAGCAGTTCTTC,TRBJ2-1,TRBV24-1,-,few
CAISEDRGYYGYTF,TGTGCCATCAGTGAGGACAGGGGGTACTATGGCTACACCTTC,TRBJ1-2,TRBV10-3,TRBD1,-
CASSSIAGANQETQYF,TGTGCCAGCAGCTCAATAGCGGGGGCCAACCAAGAGACCCAGTACTTC,TRBJ2-5,TRBV11-2,TRBD2,many
CASSFNYQNAYEQYF,TGTGCCAGCAGCTTCAATTACCAGAACGCTTACGAGCAGTACTTC,TRBJ2-7,TRBV11-2,-,many
CASSQAGRLFF,TGTGCCAGCAGTCAAGCGGGGCGGCTGTTTTTT,TRBJ2-2,TRBV7-2,TRBD2,many
CASTSTRGGGADTQYF,TGTGCCAGCACGTCGACCAGGGGGGGGGGTGCAGATACGCAGTATTTT,TRBJ2-3,TRBV25-1,-,few